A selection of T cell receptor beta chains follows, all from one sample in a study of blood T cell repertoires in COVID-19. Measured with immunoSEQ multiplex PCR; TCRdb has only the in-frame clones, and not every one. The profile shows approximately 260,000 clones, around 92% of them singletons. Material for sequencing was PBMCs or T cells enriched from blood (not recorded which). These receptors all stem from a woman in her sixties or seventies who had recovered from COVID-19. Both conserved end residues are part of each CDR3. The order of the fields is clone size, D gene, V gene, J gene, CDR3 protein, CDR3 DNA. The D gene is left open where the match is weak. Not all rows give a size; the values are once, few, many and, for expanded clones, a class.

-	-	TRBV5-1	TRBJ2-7	CASSLQPMSGEQYF	TGCGCCAGCAGCTTGCAACCGATGTCGGGGGAGCAGTACTTC
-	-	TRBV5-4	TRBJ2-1	CASSIRASIVGNEQFF	TGTGCCAGCAGCATAAGAGCTAGCATCGTGGGGAATGAGCAGTTCTTC
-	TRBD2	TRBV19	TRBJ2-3	CASSGRWADTQYF	TGTGCCAGCAGCGGGAGATGGGCAGATACGCAGTATTTT
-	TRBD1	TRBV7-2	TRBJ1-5	CASSSQGGQPQHF	TGTGCCAGCAGCTCCCAGGGGGGCCAGCCCCAGCATTTT
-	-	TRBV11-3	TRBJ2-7	CASSVSVGPSYEQYF	TGTGCCAGCAGCGTCAGTGTGGGGCCCAGCTACGAGCAGTACTTC
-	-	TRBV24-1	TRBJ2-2	CATSDRTEVGRTGELFF	TGTGCCACCAGTGATCGGACGGAGGTTGGTAGAACCGGGGAGCTGTTTTTT
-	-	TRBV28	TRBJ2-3	CASSLPERGPHTDTQYF	TGTGCCAGCAGTTTACCCGAGCGCGGCCCCCACACAGATACGCAGTATTTT
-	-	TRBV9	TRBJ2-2	CASSPRGVGSTGELFF	TGTGCCAGCAGCCCTCGTGGAGTTGGGAGCACCGGGGAGCTGTTTTTT
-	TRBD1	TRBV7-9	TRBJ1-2	CASRPRQGEDGYTF	TGTGCCAGCAGACCCCGACAGGGAGAGGATGGCTACACCTTC
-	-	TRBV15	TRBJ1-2	CATSSLSNYGYTF	TGTGCCACCAGCAGCCTGAGTAACTATGGCTACACCTTC
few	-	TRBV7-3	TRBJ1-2	CASSLEGVRGYTF	TGTGCCAGCAGTCTTGAGGGGGTGCGGGGCTACACCTTC
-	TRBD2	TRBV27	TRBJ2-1	CASRDTSGRRNEQFF	TGTGCCAGCAGAGATACTAGCGGGAGACGCAATGAGCAGTTCTTC
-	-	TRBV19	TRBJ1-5	CASRVRVNQPQHF	TGTGCCAGTAGGGTCAGGGTGAATCAGCCCCAGCATTTT
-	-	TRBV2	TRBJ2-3	CASRQFTDTQYF	TGTGCCAGCAGACAGTTCACAGATACGCAGTATTTT
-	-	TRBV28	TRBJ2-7	CASRRLSGLYEQYF	TGTGCCAGCCGACGCCTTTCGGGATTATACGAGCAGTACTTC
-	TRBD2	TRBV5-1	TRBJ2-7	CASSLSTSLADLSYEQYF	TGCGCCAGCAGCTTGTCTACTTCTCTAGCGGACCTATCCTACGAGCAGTACTTC
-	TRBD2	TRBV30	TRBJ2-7	CAGSFLAGPYEQYF	TGTGCCGGATCTTTTCTAGCGGGGCCCTACGAGCAGTACTTC
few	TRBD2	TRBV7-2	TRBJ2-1	CASSFLAGATYNEQFF	TGTGCCAGCAGCTTTTTAGCGGGAGCAACCTACAATGAGCAGTTCTTC
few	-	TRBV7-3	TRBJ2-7	CASSPWGLAGEQYF	TGTGCCAGCAGCCCCTGGGGGCTAGCCGGCGAGCAGTACTTC
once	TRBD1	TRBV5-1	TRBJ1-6	CASSYQGGPNSPLHF	TGCGCCAGCAGCTACCAAGGGGGCCCCAATTCACCCCTCCACTTT
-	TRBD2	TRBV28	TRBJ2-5	CATQLAGSQETQYF	TGTGCCACCCAATTAGCGGGGTCCCAAGAGACCCAGTACTTC
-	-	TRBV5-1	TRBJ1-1	CASSLDKTEAFF	TGCGCCAGCAGCTTGGATAAAACTGAAGCTTTCTTT
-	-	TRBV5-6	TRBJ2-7	CASSSVGLLYEQYF	TGTGCCAGCAGCTCCGTGGGACTCCTATACGAGCAGTACTTC
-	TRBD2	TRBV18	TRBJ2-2	CASSPGLAGTNTGELFF	TGTGCCAGCTCACCGGGACTAGCGGGGACAAACACCGGGGAGCTGTTTTTT
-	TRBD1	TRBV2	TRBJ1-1	CASSSDRVDAFF	TGTGCCAGCAGTAGCGACAGGGTGGATGCTTTCTTT
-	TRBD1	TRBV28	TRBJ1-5	CASSSRTGTQPQHF	TGTGCCAGCAGTTCCCGGACAGGGACTCAGCCCCAGCATTTT
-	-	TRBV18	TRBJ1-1	CASSPGYRDIQAFF	TGTGCCAGCTCACCGGGCTATCGGGACATTCAAGCTTTCTTT
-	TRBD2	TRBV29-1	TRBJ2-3	CSVERGGVSDTQYF	TGCAGCGTAGAGCGGGGGGGTGTTTCAGATACGCAGTATTTT
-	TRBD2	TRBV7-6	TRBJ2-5	CASSGTSGTTETQYF	TGTGCCAGCAGTGGGACTAGCGGTACAACTGAGACCCAGTACTTC
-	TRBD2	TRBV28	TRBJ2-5	CASSYPGTRGATQYF	TGTGCCAGCAGCTACCCCGGGACTAGGGGCGCGACCCAGTACTTC
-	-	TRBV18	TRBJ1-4	CASSLVDSRDEKLFF	TGTGCCAGCTCACTAGTGGACAGCCGGGATGAAAAACTGTTTTTT
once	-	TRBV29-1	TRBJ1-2	CSVDARQNYGYTF	TGCAGCGTTGATGCACGCCAGAACTATGGCTACACCTTC
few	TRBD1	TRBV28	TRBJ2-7	CASSSTDRREQYF	TGTGCCAGCAGTTCCACGGACAGGCGGGAGCAGTACTTC
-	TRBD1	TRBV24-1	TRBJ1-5	CATSGNRGNQPQHF	TGTGCCACCAGTGGGAACAGGGGGAATCAGCCCCAGCATTTT
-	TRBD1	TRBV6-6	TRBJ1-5	CASRDRDYQPQHF	TGTGCCAGCAGGGACAGGGATTATCAGCCCCAGCATTTT
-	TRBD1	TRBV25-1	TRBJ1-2	CASWKPGQGASGYTF	TGTGCCAGCTGGAAACCGGGACAGGGGGCGAGTGGCTACACCTTC
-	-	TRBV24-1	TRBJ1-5	CATSDSTNQPQHF	TGTGCCACCAGTGATTCCACTAATCAGCCCCAGCATTTT
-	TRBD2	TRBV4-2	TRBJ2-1	CASSQGDGTSNNEQFF	TGTGCCAGCAGCCAAGGAGACGGGACTAGTAACAATGAGCAGTTCTTC
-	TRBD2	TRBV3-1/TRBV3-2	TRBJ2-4	CASSSSGRENIQYF	TGTGCCAGCAGTTCAAGCGGGAGGGAAAACATTCAGTACTTC
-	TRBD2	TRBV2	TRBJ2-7	CASSGGEGPAREQYF	TGTGCCAGCAGCGGAGGGGAGGGCCCCGCGAGAGAGCAGTACTTC
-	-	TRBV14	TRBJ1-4	CASSPLGGRGATNEKLFF	TGTGCCAGCAGCCCTCTAGGAGGGCGGGGAGCAACTAATGAAAAACTGTTTTTT
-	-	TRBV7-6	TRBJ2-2	CASRGGNSNTGELFF	TGTGCCAGCAGAGGCGGTAATTCGAACACCGGGGAGCTGTTTTTT
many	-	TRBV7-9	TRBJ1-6	CASSLVTDSPLHF	TGTGCCAGCAGCTTAGTTACAGATTCACCCCTCCACTTT
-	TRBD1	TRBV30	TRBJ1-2	CAWSAVQGATGYTF	TGTGCCTGGAGTGCGGTACAGGGGGCGACGGGCTACACCTTC
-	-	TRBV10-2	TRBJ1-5	CASSPLVGGNQPQHF	TGCGCCAGCAGTCCTTTGGTGGGGGGAAATCAGCCCCAGCATTTT
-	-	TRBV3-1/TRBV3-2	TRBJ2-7	CASSRRLDYEQYF	TGTGCCAGCAGCCGCAGACTCGACTACGAGCAGTACTTC
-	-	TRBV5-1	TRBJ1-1	CASSTGRNTEAFF	TGCGCCAGCAGCACCGGGAGGAACACTGAAGCTTTCTTT
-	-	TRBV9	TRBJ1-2	CASSVGPGNYGYTF	TGTGCCAGCAGCGTAGGTCCAGGGAACTATGGCTACACCTTC
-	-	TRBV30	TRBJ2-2	CAWSGGGANTGELFF	TGTGCCTGGAGTGGGGGCGGCGCGAACACCGGGGAGCTGTTTTTT
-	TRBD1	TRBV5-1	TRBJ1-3	CASSFSGTGNGNTIYF	TGCGCCAGCAGCTTCTCCGGGACAGGGAATGGAAACACCATATATTTT
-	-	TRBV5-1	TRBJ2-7	CASSKDYSYEQYF	TGCGCCAGCAGCAAGGACTACTCCTACGAGCAGTACTTC
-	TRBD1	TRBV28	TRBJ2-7	CASRETGTGAYEQYF	TGTGCCAGCAGAGAGACCGGGACAGGGGCCTACGAGCAGTACTTC
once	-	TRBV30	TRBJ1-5	CAWITRQFSNQPQHF	TGTGCCTGGATTACTCGACAGTTTAGCAATCAGCCCCAGCATTTT